This entry concerns a single T cell receptor (beta chain). Its antigen remains unknown. The data were taken from a study of untreated major depressive disorder. Study results and caveats: CD4+ T cells from depressed patients used TRBV05-01 (Vbeta 5.1) more often than controls.

Sequencing used immunoSEQ multiplex PCR; TCRdb keeps in-frame clones, though not all of them. The table has 10,000 to 15,000 clones, about nine tenths seen once; the top ten hold about 0.8%. Each donor gave around 30 ml of EDTA blood. V lost 8 bases, J lost 2 bases, and 2 bases stayed unmatched. The CDR3 has 12 residues. The germline gives CDR1 MGHDK, CDR2 SYGVNS. The V call is TRBV25-1, the J call TRBJ2-7; 8 positions match TRBD1. The clonotype was recovered from a man aged 30-40 years with major depressive disorder. Sequencing input: CD4+ T cells from PBMCs. CDR3 region: CASSTGAYEQYF. The CDR3 DNA sequence: TGTGCCAGCTCGACAGGGGCCTACGAGCAGTACTTC.